What follows are 13 T cell receptor beta chains derived from one specimen sequenced in a study of ipilimumab plus nivolumab after autologous stem cell transplantation. Repertoires were generated with immunoSEQ multiplex PCR, while TCRdb's copy carries only in-frame clones and drops some. The table records 20,000 to 25,000 clones, under 75% of them present only once. Sample: PBMCs, taken in a trial of ipilimumab plus nivolumab as post-transplant consolidation. These receptors were taken from a male donor with diffuse large B-cell lymphoma.

A note on this clone: Within the sample, other DNA sequences also encode this same CDR3. This chain connects TRBV7-2 to TRBJ2-3; 11 nucleotides match TRBD2. Per germline, CDR1 SGHTA and CDR2 FQGNSA. The V and J ends lost 1 base and 3 bases, in that order; junction bases with no gene match: 3. This CDR3 is 16 amino acids long. The DNA for the CDR3 is TGTGCCAGCAGCTTAGGTCTAGCGGGAGGTACAGATACGCAGTATTTT. This gives the protein CASSLGLAGGTDTQYF.

Only a few counts were recorded for this clone. The chain is built from TRBV15 and TRBJ1-1; tentatively, D is TRBD1 (5 bases). Trimming cost V 3 bases and J 0 bases, with 14 bases left between them. Germline assignment: CDR1 LNHNV and CDR2 YYDKDF (reference sequence). CDR3 length equals 16 residues. The CDR3 DNA sequence: TGTGCCACCAGCAGCCGGGACCCTACATTGAACACTGAAGCTTTCTTT. Translation: CATSSRDPTLNTEAFF.

CDR3: CASSFFGEQFF. CDR3 DNA: TGTGCCAGCAGCTTTTTTGGTGAGCAGTTCTTC. The chain recombines TRBV7-2 with TRBJ2-1; D uncertain. Per germline, CDR1 SGHTA and CDR2 FQGNSA. The CDR3 is 11 residues long. The V end lost 3 bases, the J end lost 9 bases, and 6 bases lay between the germline ends.

This chain uses TRBV7-9 with TRBJ2-3, with 14 bases matching TRBD2. The junction had 4 bases not matched to a gene; V was cut back by 4 bases and J by 4 bases. This CDR3 is 16 amino acids long. The V gene's germline CDR1 is SEHNR and CDR2 FQNEAQ (reference sequence). CDR3 residues: CASSSGLAGVADTQYF. The CDR3 coding sequence is TGTGCCAGCAGCTCGGGACTAGCGGGAGTCGCAGATACGCAGTATTTT.

The V call is TRBV20-1, the J call TRBJ2-7; D remains ambiguous. CDR1 DFQATT and CDR2 SNEGSKA come from the germline V gene (reference sequence). V was clipped by 0 bases and J by 2 bases, with 2 bases between them. The CDR3 is made up of 11 amino acids. The CDR3 DNA follows: TGCAGTGCTAGAGAGGCCTACGAGCAGTACTTC. Translated: CSAREAYEQYF.

The chain recombines TRBV7-9 with TRBJ1-5, with 8 bases fitting TRBD1. The germline V gene has CDR1 SEHNR and CDR2 FQNEAQ (reference sequence). This CDR3 region has 14 residues. Trimming cost V 8 bases and J 3 bases; bases outside gene matches: 6. In nucleotides, the CDR3 is TGTGCCAGCGCGGGGACAGGCACCAATCAGCCCCAGCATTTT. It yields the protein CASAGTGTNQPQHF.

This clone was counted only a few times. The chain couples TRBV30 to TRBJ2-3; 10 bases fit TRBD2. V trimming: 8 bases; J trimming: 1 base; junction bases outside the gene matches: 0. CDR3 length equals 12 residues. Germline CDR1 and CDR2: GTSNPN and SVGIG (reference sequence). CDR3 nucleotide sequence: TGTGCCGGGACTAGCGGCACAGATACGCAGTATTTT. This sequence encodes CAGTSGTDTQYF.

The table lists this clone with a count of one. The chain carries TRBV27 and TRBJ2-7; D might be TRBD1 (6 bases). Deletions cut 6 bases from V and 3 bases from J, with 15 bases between. CDR1 is MNHEY, CDR2 SMNVEV, per germline (reference sequence). The CDR3 has 14 amino acids. CDR3 in DNA: TGTGCCAGCAGCCGGCTGCTGACAGGCTACGAGCAGTACTTC. Its translation is CASSRLLTGYEQYF.

This chain joins TRBV5-5 and TRBJ2-1, with a tentative D call TRBD2 (5 bases). Germline V gene data show CDR1 as SGHKS and CDR2 as YYEKEE (reference sequence). The V and J ends lost 4 bases and 5 bases respectively, with 16 bases between them. This CDR3 is 15 amino acids long. The CDR3 sequence: CASSALPGNNNEQFF. The CDR3 DNA reads TGTGCCAGCAGCGCCCTACCGGGGAATAACAATGAGCAGTTCTTC.

This clone was seen a few times. The V call is TRBV14, the J call TRBJ2-3, with 9 bases aligning to TRBD1. The V gene end was trimmed by 0 bases and the J gene end by 1 base; junction bases not matched to a gene: 5. This CDR3 contains 17 residues. The germline V gene has CDR1 SGHDN and CDR2 FVKESK. CDR3 in amino acids: CASSQDGTGLRTDTQYF. CDR3 DNA: TGTGCCAGCAGCCAAGACGGGACAGGGTTACGCACAGATACGCAGTATTTT.

The V gene is TRBV9, the J gene TRBJ2-2; D remains ambiguous. The CDR3 has 14 residues. The germline gives CDR1 SGDLS, CDR2 YYNGEE. Trimming took off 7 bases at V and 0 bases at J, with 10 bases between the two ends. The CDR3 loop reads CASSPDTNTGELFF. The DNA for the CDR3 is TGTGCCAGCTCCCCGGATACGAACACCGGGGAGCTGTTTTTT.

The V gene is TRBV7-2, the J gene TRBJ1-5, with TRBD1 matching 11 bases. The CDR3 has 14 residues. V lost 3 bases to trimming and J lost 6 bases; unmatched junction nucleotides: 1. Germline V lookup: CDR1 SGHTA, CDR2 FQGNSA. The CDR3 sequence is CASSFGTGGQPQHF. In nucleotides, the CDR3 is TGTGCCAGCAGCTTCGGGACAGGGGGTCAGCCCCAGCATTTT.

J is TRBJ1-2 and V is TRBV11-3, with a possible D match to TRBD1 (5 bases). This CDR3 region has 15 residues. Germline-derived CDR1 and CDR2 are SGHNT and YENEEA. V was pared by 1 base and J by 5 bases, with 14 bases between. CDR3 coding DNA: TGTGCCAGCAGCTTAGGGGCAGGGAATCAGTATGGCTACACCTTC. This codes for CASSLGAGNQYGYTF.